What follows are 29 T cell receptor beta chains derived from one specimen sequenced in a study of cytomegalovirus exposure and HLA in healthy donors. Vbeta (60) and Jbeta (13) primers were used in the PCR. Some clones are missing from TCRdb's copy, which holds only in-frame ones; the method was immunoSEQ multiplex PCR. This sample carries more than 200,000 clones, approximately 79% of them seen once, and the ten largest clones take 1.8%. The sequencing sample was made of PBMCs. Source of these receptors: a male donor in good health and CMV-seronegative.

CDR3 DNA sequence: TGTGCCAGCAGCGCCCGGGACAGGGACCACGAGCAGTACTTC. Translating it yields CASSARDRDHEQYF. The V call is TRBV7-9, the J call TRBJ2-7, with 9 bases lining up with TRBD1. Germline CDR1 and CDR2: SEHNR and FQNEAQ (reference sequence). V shed 5 bases and J 5 bases; nucleotides not matched to a gene: 7. The CDR3 contains 14 residues.

The chain joins TRBV30 to TRBJ2-7; TRBD2 matches at 10 bases. Trimming removed 2 bases from V and 3 bases from J; junction bases left unmatched: 7. Germline CDR1 reads GTSNPN; CDR2 reads SVGIG (reference sequence). The CDR3 length is 15 residues. The DNA of the CDR3 is TGTGCCTGGAGTTCCCAGCGGGAGGGGTTCTACGAGCAGTACTTC. Its translation is CAWSSQREGFYEQYF. Combining the CDR3 with reference TRBV30 and TRBJ2-7 gives the whole variable domain SQTIHQWPATLVQPVGSPLSLECTVEGTSNPNLYWYRQAAGRGLQLLFYSVGIGQISSEVPQNLSASRPQDRQFILSSKKLLLSDSGFYLCAWSSQREGFYEQYFGPGTRLTVT.

The chain links TRBV9 to TRBJ2-7; D gene ambiguous. CDR3 length: 12 residues. Germline CDR1 and CDR2: SGDLS and YYNGEE. V lost 3 bases to trimming and J lost 2 bases, with 6 bases between them. This chain's CDR3 is CASSAATYEQYF. In DNA form, the CDR3 reads TGTGCCAGCAGCGCTGCGACCTACGAGCAGTACTTC.

The gene calls are TRBV5-1 and TRBJ1-1; D gene ambiguous. The CDR3 loop spans 13 amino acids. The V gene lost 0 bases and the J gene lost 2 bases, with 5 bases spanning the gap. The V gene's germline CDR1 is SGHRS and CDR2 YFSETQ. The CDR3 coding sequence is TGCGCCAGCAGCTTGGAATCAAACACTGAAGCTTTCTTT. Protein sequence: CASSLESNTEAFF.

The chain combines TRBV27 with TRBJ2-7; 9 bases are a match to TRBD1. Germline-derived CDR1 and CDR2 are MNHEY and SMNVEV (reference sequence). CDR3 length: 16 residues. V shed 3 bases and J 1 base; nucleotides not matched to a gene: 7. CDR3: CASSFLTGGGSYEQYF. CDR3 DNA sequence: TGTGCCAGCAGTTTCCTTACAGGGGGCGGTTCCTACGAGCAGTACTTC.

The chain employs TRBV6-6 and TRBJ1-6; possible D gene TRBD1, 6 bases. The CDR3 contains 16 residues. Between the trimmed V and J ends, which lost 0 bases and 7 bases, there was a span of 13 bases. Per the germline V gene, CDR1 is MNHNY and CDR2 is SVGAGI (reference sequence). The CDR3 DNA is TGTGCCAGCAGTTACTCGCTACAGGGAGCGAATTCACCCCTCCACTTT. Translated: CASSYSLQGANSPLHF.

The V call is TRBV6-4, the J call TRBJ2-1; 11 bases are a match to TRBD2. The V gene end was trimmed by 2 bases and the J gene end by 6 bases; junction bases not matched to a gene: 6. The CDR3 sequence is 16 residues long. Germline-derived CDR1 and CDR2 are MRHNA and SNTAGT. The CDR3 sequence is CASSDQQGLAVNEQFF. The DNA for the CDR3 is TGTGCCAGCAGTGACCAACAGGGACTAGCGGTCAATGAGCAGTTCTTC.

The chain employs TRBV7-3 and TRBJ2-1, with TRBD2 identical over 8 bases. With V trimmed by 2 bases and J by 3 bases, 12 bases remained unmatched. Germline CDR1 and CDR2: SGHTA and FQGTGA. The CDR3 covers 18 residues. The CDR3 loop reads CASSLSDPHREGYNEQFF. The CDR3 region has the DNA TGTGCCAGCAGCTTATCGGACCCACATCGGGAGGGCTACAATGAGCAGTTCTTC.

This chain links TRBV30 with TRBJ1-1, with D tentatively TRBD1 (6 bases). The germline CDR1 and CDR2 sequences are GTSNPN and SVGIG (reference sequence). This CDR3 region has 12 residues. V lost 0 bases, J lost 10 bases, and 12 bases lay in between. CDR3 in DNA: TGTGCCTGGAGTGTAAGGGGGTGGGGAGCTTTCTTT. As protein: CAWSVRGWGAFF.

The J gene is TRBJ1-1, the V gene TRBV7-3, with 7 bases matching TRBD1. Losses at the gene ends were 0 bases for V and 0 bases for J; bases not matched to a gene: 1. CDR3 size: 15 residues. Germline V gives CDR1 SGHTA, CDR2 FQGTGA. The CDR3 DNA reads as TGTGCCAGCAGCTTAACGACAGGGATGAACACTGAAGCTTTCTTT. Encoded protein: CASSLTTGMNTEAFF.

This chain uses TRBV6-4 with TRBJ2-3; 11 nucleotides agree with TRBD1. CDR1 and CDR2 from the germline V gene are MRHNA and SNTAGT. The CDR3 sequence is 16 residues long. The V and J ends lost 5 bases and 2 bases, in that order; junction bases with no gene match: 6. Here the CDR3 reads CASSSGTGGATDTQYF. The CDR3, as DNA: TGTGCCAGCAGTAGCGGGACAGGGGGAGCCACAGATACGCAGTATTTT.

This clone appeared once. The chain is built from TRBV6-5 and TRBJ1-5; no reliable D call. Trimming took off 2 bases at V and 11 bases at J, with 10 bases between the two ends. Germline V CDR1 and CDR2: MNHEY, SVGAGI. The CDR3 runs 12 residues. CDR3 amino acids: CASSYGHGAQHF. CDR3 nucleotide sequence: TGTGCCAGCAGTTACGGTCACGGGGCCCAGCATTTT.

This rearrangement joins TRBV5-8 to TRBJ1-1; the D gene is possibly TRBD1 (6 bases). CDR3 length: 12 amino acids. The V end was cut by 4 bases, the J end by 10 bases, with 14 bases between. Germline V gene sequence: CDR1 SGHTS, CDR2 YDEGEE. The CDR3: CASSPGQIGAFF. Here the CDR3 DNA reads TGTGCCAGCAGCCCCGGACAGATTGGAGCTTTCTTT.

The V and J genes are TRBV19 and TRBJ2-7, with a possible D match to TRBD2 (5 bases). Germline CDR1 and CDR2: LNHDA and SQIVND (reference sequence). V lost 6 bases and J 0 bases, leaving 15 bases between the germline ends. This CDR3 is 15 amino acids long. The CDR3 protein is CASSPVEGLSYEQYF. For the CDR3, the DNA is TGTGCCAGTAGCCCTGTAGAGGGCCTCTCCTACGAGCAGTACTTC.

The chain employs TRBV5-6 and TRBJ2-1; 11 bases are shared with TRBD2. The V segment lost 4 bases and the J segment 5 bases; nucleotides outside the gene matches: 14. Germline V gene lookup returns CDR1 SGHDT and CDR2 YYEEEE. This CDR3 spans 18 amino acids. CDR3 sequence reads: CASSGDLSGRAPNNEQFF. The CDR3 DNA is TGTGCCAGCAGCGGGGACCTTAGCGGGAGGGCCCCTAACAATGAGCAGTTCTTC.

The chain employs TRBV7-9 and TRBJ1-2; tentatively, D is TRBD1 (5 bases). Per germline, CDR1 SEHNR and CDR2 FQNEAQ (reference sequence). The ends were cut back, 3 bases at V and 3 bases at J, with 8 bases in the middle. The CDR3 sequence is 13 residues long. This CDR3 reads CASSLSGDYGYTF. The CDR3, as DNA: TGTGCCAGCAGCTTGTCGGGGGACTATGGCTACACCTTC. Full variable domain (remainder filled in from reference TRBV7-9 and TRBJ1-2): DTGVSQNPRHKITKRGQNVTFRCDPISEHNRLYWYRQTLGQGPEFLTYFQNEAQLEKSRLLSDRFSAERPKGSFSTLEIQRTEQGDSAMYLCASSLSGDYGYTFGSGTRLTVV.

The CDR3 sequence is CASSVGTNSGNTIYF. The CDR3 coding sequence is TGTGCCAGCAGCGTAGGGACAAACTCTGGAAACACCATATATTTT. This chain connects TRBV9 to TRBJ1-3, with D possibly being TRBD1 (5 bases). The CDR3 has 15 amino acids. CDR1 and CDR2 (germline): SGDLS, YYNGEE. V was trimmed by 0 bases and J by 0 bases, leaving 7 bases between them.

V and J are TRBV7-2 and TRBJ1-1, with D possibly being TRBD1 (6 bases). The CDR3 sequence is 14 residues long. From germline, CDR1 is SGHTA and CDR2 FQGNSA. The germline V and J ends were trimmed by 4 bases and 1 base, with 10 bases remaining between them. CDR3 nucleotides: TGTGCCAGCAGCTCGTACAGGGAGAACACTGAAGCTTTCTTT. Amino acids: CASSSYRENTEAFF.

This rearrangement joins TRBV27 to TRBJ2-3; D uncertain. The length of the CDR3 is 16 residues. CDR1 is MNHEY and CDR2 is SMNVEV in the germline V gene (reference sequence). V was trimmed by 2 bases and J by 3 bases, leaving 15 bases between them. CDR3 residues: CASSLTTPQRTDTQYF. Written as DNA, the CDR3 is TGTGCCAGCAGTTTAACTACACCACAAAGGACAGATACGCAGTATTTT.

The rearrangement links TRBV5-1 to TRBJ2-3, with D maybe TRBD1 (6 bases). Germline V lookup: CDR1 SGHRS, CDR2 YFSETQ. This CDR3 is built from 19 residues. The V end was cut by 1 base, the J end by 0 bases, with 21 bases between. CDR3 region: CASSLNTQGRVTSTDTQYF. In nucleotides, the CDR3 is TGCGCCAGCAGCTTGAATACGCAGGGGCGTGTAACTAGCACAGATACGCAGTATTTT. Variable domain in full (rest from reference TRBV5-1 and TRBJ2-3): KAGVTQTPRYLIKTRGQQVTLSCSPISGHRSVSWYQQTPGQGLQFLFEYFSETQRNKGNFPGRFSGRQFSNSRSEMNVSTLELGDSALYLCASSLNTQGRVTSTDTQYFGPGTRLTVL.

This clone has just a few counts. The chain links TRBV4-1 to TRBJ2-3; 7 positions agree with TRBD1. After removal of 3 bases from V and 0 bases from J, the junction contained 6 bases not matched to a gene. The V gene's germline CDR1 is MGHRA and CDR2 YSYEKL. The CDR3 spans 16 residues. The CDR3 coding sequence is TGCGCCAGCAGCCAGGGGGACAGAACGAGCACAGATACGCAGTATTTT. This sequence encodes CASSQGDRTSTDTQYF.

This chain connects TRBV4-2 to TRBJ2-3, with 8 bases aligning to TRBD2. The CDR3 runs to 17 residues. CDR1 LGHNA and CDR2 YNFKEQ come from the germline V gene. After removal of 0 bases from V and 2 bases from J, the junction contained 7 bases not matched to a gene. The CDR3 region has the DNA TGTGCCAGCAGCCAAGAGGGAAGCGGGGGACTCACAGATACGCAGTATTTT. It yields the protein CASSQEGSGGLTDTQYF.

The CDR3 DNA is TGTGCCAGCAGTTACTCGAGGGACAGGGACGAGCAGTACTTC. Translation gives CASSYSRDRDEQYF. V and J are TRBV6-5 and TRBJ2-7; TRBD1 aligns across 9 bases. This CDR3 is built from 14 residues. J gave up 5 bases and V 0 bases, and 2 bases lay outside the gene matches. The germline gives CDR1 MNHEY, CDR2 SVGAGI.

The sample holds a few counts of this clone. The gene calls are TRBV18 and TRBJ2-1; D might be TRBD2 (5 bases). V lost 4 bases, J lost 2 bases, and 9 bases lay in between. The CDR3 sequence is 14 residues long. Germline-derived CDR1 and CDR2 are KGHSH and LQKENI. This chain's CDR3 is CASSRRTPYNEQFF. The CDR3 coding sequence is TGTGCCAGCTCACGCCGGACTCCCTACAATGAGCAGTTCTTC.

The rearrangement joins TRBV2 to TRBJ2-5; 11 bases agree with TRBD2. This CDR3 has 17 amino acids. Germline lookup yields CDR1 SNHLY and CDR2 FYNNEI. V gave up 0 bases and J gave up 5 bases; unmatched junction bases: 8. CDR3 nucleotides: TGTGCCAGCAGTGAAGCGCTGGGACTAGCGGCCGAGGAGACCCAGTACTTC. The encoded protein is CASSEALGLAAEETQYF.

The J gene is TRBJ1-1, the V gene TRBV19; D possibly corresponds to TRBD1 (5 bases). Deletions cut 7 bases from V and 8 bases from J, with 23 bases between. Germline values: CDR1 LNHDA, CDR2 SQIVND (reference sequence). The CDR3 loop spans 15 amino acids. CDR3 DNA: TGTGCCAGTACCCAAAGTAGGTCAGGGATCAGCGAAGCTTTCTTT. Its protein product is CASTQSRSGISEAFF. Drawing the rest from reference TRBV19 and TRBJ1-1, the complete variable domain is DGGITQSPKYLFRKEGQNVTLSCEQNLNHDAMYWYRQDPGQGLRLIYYSQIVNDFQKGDIAEGYSVSREKKESFPLTVTSAQKNPTAFYLCASTQSRSGISEAFFGQGTRLTVV.

V gene TRBV4-3 combines with J gene TRBJ2-1; D remains ambiguous. This CDR3 comprises 14 residues. In germline, CDR1 is LGHNA, CDR2 YSLEER. Trimming stripped 0 bases from V and 3 bases from J, with 6 bases between. CDR3 nucleotide sequence: TGCGCCAGCAGCCAAGATCCGGTCTACAATGAGCAGTTCTTC. This gives the protein CASSQDPVYNEQFF.

This clone was found once. This chain links TRBV28 with TRBJ1-1, with D hard to call. With 6 bases removed from V and 3 bases from J, the gap between germline ends came to 20 bases. Germline CDR1 reads MDHEN; CDR2 reads SYDVKM. The CDR3 is 16 amino acids. In nucleotides, the CDR3 is TGTGCCAGCAGCCTCAACCCGGGTTCTTTGCACACTGAAGCTTTCTTT. This gives the protein CASSLNPGSLHTEAFF.

This clone appeared a single time. The chain joins TRBV7-8 to TRBJ2-2, with TRBD2 matching 8 bases. The CDR3 is made up of 17 amino acids. Germline V gene data show CDR1 as SGHVS and CDR2 as FQNEAQ. With V trimmed by 2 bases and J by 3 bases, 8 bases remained unmatched. CDR3 coding DNA: TGTGCCAGCAGCTTAAGGGGTAGCGGGACGGACACCGGGGAGCTGTTTTTT. Translation gives CASSLRGSGTDTGELFF.